This T cell receptor beta chain came from a study of cytomegalovirus exposure and HLA in healthy donors. General observations from the study: Among TCR beta chains, those listed as cytomegalovirus-associated numbered over 150. Analyzed later, most CMV-associated TCR beta chains appeared HLA-restricted.

Points on this clone: Its antigen remains unknown.

The PCR was carried out with 60 Vbeta primers and 13 Jbeta primers. Repertoires were generated with immunoSEQ multiplex PCR, while TCRdb's copy carries only in-frame clones and drops some. Of 72,000 or so clones listed, about 61% are singletons. V lost 4 bases and J 6 bases, leaving 13 bases between the germline ends. From germline, CDR1 is KGHSH and CDR2 LQKENI. This CDR3 has 14 residues. Sequenced input: PBMCs. This receptor was identified in a woman between 45 and 65 years old in good health and CMV-seronegative. The genes are TRBV18 and TRBJ2-1; no definite D call. CDR3 in amino acids: CASSRGPMVNEQFF. DNA for the CDR3: TGTGCCAGCTCACGCGGTCCTATGGTCAATGAGCAGTTCTTC. Filled out from reference TRBV18 and TRBJ2-1, the complete variable domain reads NAGVMQNPRHLVRRRGQEARLRCSPMKGHSHVYWYRQLPEEGLKFMVYLQKENIIDESGMPKERFSAEFPKEGPSILRIQQVVRGDSAAYFCASSRGPMVNEQFFGPGTRLTVL.